This T cell receptor (beta chain) was captured by sequencing in a study of T cell responses to AZD1222 COVID-19 vaccine. On the study more broadly: Pooling covered second doses at about 4 or about 12 weeks. Regarding the study as a whole: Spike-specific TCR breadth and depth rose after two AZD1222 doses. There were vaccine-associated CD4 TCRs across spike, dominant at 160-218 and 743-854.

The CDR3 length is 14 residues. Trimming removed 3 bases from V and 9 bases from J; junction bases left unmatched: 9. Germline CDR1 and CDR2: SEHNR and FQNEAQ (reference sequence). Comments on this clone: Its antigen remains unidentified.

The assay was immunoSEQ multiplex PCR, and TCRdb's table has in-frame clones only and misses some. The table records about 130,000 clones, about 85% of them present only once. The source was peripheral blood, collected on day 0 of AZD1222 vaccination. The receptor's source is an adult in good health. The J gene is TRBJ2-3, the V gene TRBV7-9; the match to TRBD2 covers 7 bases. This chain's CDR3 is CASSFSGGYNTQYF. In DNA, the CDR3 is TGTGCCAGCAGCTTTTCCGGGGGGTACAACACGCAGTATTTT.